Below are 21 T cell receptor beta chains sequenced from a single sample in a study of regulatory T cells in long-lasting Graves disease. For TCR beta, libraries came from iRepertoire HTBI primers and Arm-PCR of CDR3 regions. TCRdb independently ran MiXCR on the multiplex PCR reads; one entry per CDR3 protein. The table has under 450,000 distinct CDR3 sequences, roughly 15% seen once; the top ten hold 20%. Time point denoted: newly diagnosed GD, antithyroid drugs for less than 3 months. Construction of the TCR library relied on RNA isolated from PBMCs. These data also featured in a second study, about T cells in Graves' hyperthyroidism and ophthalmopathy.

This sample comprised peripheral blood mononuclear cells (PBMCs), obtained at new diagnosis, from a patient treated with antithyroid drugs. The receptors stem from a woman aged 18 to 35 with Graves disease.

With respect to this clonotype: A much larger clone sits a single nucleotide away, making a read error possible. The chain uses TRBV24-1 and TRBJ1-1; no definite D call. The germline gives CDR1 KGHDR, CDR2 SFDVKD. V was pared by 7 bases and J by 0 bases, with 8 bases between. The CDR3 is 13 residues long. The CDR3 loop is CATRGGLNTEAFF. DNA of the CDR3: TGTGCCACCAGGGGCGGATTGAACACTGAAGCTTTCTTT.

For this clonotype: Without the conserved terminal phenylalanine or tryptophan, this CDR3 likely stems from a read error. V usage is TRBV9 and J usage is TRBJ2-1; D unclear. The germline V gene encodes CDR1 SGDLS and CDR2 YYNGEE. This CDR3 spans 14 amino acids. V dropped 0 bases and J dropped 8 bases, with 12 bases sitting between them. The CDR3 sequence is CASSVEVFFDEQFV. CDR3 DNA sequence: TGTGCCAGCAGCGTAGAAGTATTTTTCGATGAGCAGTTCGTC.

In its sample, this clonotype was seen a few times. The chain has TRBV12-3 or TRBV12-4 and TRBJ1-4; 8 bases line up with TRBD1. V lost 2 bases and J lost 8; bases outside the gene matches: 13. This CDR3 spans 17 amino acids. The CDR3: CASSLFGQGQLGEKLFF. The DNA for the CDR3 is TGTGCCAGCAGTTTATTCGGACAGGGCCAGTTAGGAGAAAAACTGTTTTTT.

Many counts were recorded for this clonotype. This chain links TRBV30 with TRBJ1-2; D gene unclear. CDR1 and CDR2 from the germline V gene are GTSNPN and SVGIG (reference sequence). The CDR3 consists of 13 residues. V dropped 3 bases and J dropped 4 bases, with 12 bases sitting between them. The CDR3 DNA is TGTGCCTGGAGCGAAGGCTCTGGCTATGGCTACACCTTC. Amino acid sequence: CAWSEGSGYGYTF.

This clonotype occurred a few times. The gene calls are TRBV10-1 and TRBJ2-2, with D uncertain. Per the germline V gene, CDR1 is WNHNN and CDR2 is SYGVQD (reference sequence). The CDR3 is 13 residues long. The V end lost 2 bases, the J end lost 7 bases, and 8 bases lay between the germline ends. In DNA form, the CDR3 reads TGCGCCAGCAGTGAGGCACATGGCGGGGAGCTGTTTTTT. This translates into CASSEAHGGELFF.

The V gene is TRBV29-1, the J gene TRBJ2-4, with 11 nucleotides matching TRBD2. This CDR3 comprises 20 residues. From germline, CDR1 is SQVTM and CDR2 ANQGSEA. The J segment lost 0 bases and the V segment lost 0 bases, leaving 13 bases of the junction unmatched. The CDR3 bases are TGCAGCGTTGAAGAGGGGTTAGCGGGAGGGCGAACTCTAGCCAAAAACATTCAGTACTTC. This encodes CSVEEGLAGGRTLAKNIQYF.

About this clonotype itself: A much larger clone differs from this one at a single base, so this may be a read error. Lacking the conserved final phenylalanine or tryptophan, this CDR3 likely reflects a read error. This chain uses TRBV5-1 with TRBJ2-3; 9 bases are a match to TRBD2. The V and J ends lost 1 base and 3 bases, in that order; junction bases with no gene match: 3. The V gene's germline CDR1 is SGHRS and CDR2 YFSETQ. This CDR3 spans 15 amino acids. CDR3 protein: CASSLPAGGTDTQYS. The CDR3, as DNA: TGCGCCAGCAGCTTGCCAGCGGGGGGAACAGATACGCAGTATTCT.

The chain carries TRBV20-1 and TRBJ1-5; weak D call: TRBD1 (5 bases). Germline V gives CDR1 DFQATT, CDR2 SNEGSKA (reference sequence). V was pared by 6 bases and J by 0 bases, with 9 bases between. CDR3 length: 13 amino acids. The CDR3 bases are TGCAGTGCAAGGCAGGGTAGCAATCAGCCCCAGCATTTT. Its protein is CSARQGSNQPQHF.

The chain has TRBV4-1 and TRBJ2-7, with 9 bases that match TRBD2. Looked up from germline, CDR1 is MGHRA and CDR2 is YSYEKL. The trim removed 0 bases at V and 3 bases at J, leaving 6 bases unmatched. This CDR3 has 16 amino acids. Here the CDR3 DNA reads TGCGCCAGCAGCCAAGAGGTTAGTAGCGGGGGCTACGAGCAGTACTTC. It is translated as CASSQEVSSGGYEQYF.

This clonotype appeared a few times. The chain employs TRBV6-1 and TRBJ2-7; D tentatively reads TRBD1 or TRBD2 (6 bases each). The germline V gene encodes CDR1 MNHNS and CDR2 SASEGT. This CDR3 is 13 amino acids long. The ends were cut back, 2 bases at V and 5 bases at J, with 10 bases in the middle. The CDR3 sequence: CASSELGGHEQYF. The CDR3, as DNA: TGTGCCAGCAGTGAATTGGGGGGCCACGAGCAGTACTTC.

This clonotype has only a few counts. CDR3 protein: CASSVDPTDTQYF. The CDR3 region has the DNA TGTGCCAGCAGCGTAGACCCCACAGATACGCAGTATTTT. The chain recombines TRBV9 with TRBJ2-3, with D unclear. Germline V gene sequence: CDR1 SGDLS, CDR2 YYNGEE. V lost 0 bases and J 2 bases, leaving 4 bases between the germline ends. This CDR3 has 13 amino acids.

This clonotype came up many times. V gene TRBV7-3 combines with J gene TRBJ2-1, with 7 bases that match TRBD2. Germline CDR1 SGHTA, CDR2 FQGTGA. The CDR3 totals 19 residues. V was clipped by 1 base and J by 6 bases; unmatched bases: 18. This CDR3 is CASSLIPREVAEDGNEQFF. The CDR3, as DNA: TGTGCCAGCAGCTTAATCCCCCGGGAGGTAGCCGAGGACGGCAATGAGCAGTTCTTC.

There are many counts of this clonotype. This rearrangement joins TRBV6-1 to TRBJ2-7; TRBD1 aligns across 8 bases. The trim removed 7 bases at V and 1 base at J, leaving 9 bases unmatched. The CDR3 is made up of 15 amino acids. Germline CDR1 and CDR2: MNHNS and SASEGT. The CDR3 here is CASTRNRGLSYEQYF. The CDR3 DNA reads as TGTGCCAGCACCAGAAACAGGGGGTTGTCCTACGAGCAGTACTTC.

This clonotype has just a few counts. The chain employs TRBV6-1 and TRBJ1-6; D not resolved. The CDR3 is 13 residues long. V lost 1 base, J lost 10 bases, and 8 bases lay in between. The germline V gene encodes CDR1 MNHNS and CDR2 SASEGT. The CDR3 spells CASSEGVSSPLHF. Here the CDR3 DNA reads TGTGCCAGCAGTGAAGGGGTCAGCTCACCCCTCCACTTT.

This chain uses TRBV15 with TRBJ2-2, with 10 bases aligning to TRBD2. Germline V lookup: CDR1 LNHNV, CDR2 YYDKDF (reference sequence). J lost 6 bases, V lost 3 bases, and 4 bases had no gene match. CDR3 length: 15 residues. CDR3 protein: CATSSKREGPGELFF. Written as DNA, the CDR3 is TGTGCCACCAGCAGCAAGCGGGAGGGCCCCGGGGAGCTGTTTTTT.

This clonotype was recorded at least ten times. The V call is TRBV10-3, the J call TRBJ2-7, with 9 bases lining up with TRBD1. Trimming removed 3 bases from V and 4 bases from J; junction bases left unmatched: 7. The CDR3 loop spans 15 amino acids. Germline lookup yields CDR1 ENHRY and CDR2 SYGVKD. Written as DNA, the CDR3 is TGTGCCATCAGTGACCCGAGGACAGGGGAATACGAGCAGTACTTC. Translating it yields CAISDPRTGEYEQYF.

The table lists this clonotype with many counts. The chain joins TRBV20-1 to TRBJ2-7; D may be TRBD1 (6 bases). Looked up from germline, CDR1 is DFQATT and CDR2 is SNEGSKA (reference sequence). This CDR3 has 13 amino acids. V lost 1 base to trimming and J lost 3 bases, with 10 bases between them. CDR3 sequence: CSARGQVYYEQYF. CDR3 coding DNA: TGCAGTGCTAGAGGACAGGTTTACTACGAGCAGTACTTC.

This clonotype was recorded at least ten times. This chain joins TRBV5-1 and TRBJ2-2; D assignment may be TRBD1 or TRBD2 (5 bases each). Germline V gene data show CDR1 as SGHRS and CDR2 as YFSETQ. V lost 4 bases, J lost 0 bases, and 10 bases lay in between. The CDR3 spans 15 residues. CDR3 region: CASSARGSNTGELFF. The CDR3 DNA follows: TGCGCCAGCAGCGCCCGGGGCTCGAACACCGGGGAGCTGTTTTTT.

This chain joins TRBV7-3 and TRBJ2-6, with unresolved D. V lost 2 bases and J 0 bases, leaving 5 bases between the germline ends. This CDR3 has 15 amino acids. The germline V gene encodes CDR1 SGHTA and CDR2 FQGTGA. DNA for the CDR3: TGTGCCAGCAGCTTACAGGACTCTGGGGCCAACGTCCTGACTTTC. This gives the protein CASSLQDSGANVLTF.

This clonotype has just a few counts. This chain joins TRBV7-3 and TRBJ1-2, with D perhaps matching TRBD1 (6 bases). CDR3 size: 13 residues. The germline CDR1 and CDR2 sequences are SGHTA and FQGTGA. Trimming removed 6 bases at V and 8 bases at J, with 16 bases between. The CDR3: CASSQWGGLGYTF. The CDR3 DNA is TGTGCCAGCAGTCAATGGGGGGGCCTAGGCTACACCTTC.

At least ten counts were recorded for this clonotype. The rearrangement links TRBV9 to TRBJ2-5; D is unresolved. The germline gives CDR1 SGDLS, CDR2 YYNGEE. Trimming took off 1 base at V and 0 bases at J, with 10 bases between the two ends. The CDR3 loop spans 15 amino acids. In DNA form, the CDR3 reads TGTGCCAGCAGCGTAATCGCCGGCTACCAAGAGACCCAGTACTTC. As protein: CASSVIAGYQETQYF.